This entry concerns a single T cell receptor (beta chain). This clone was recorded only once. This clone's antigen is unknown. The sample holds no much larger clone one base away, and base qualities are not on file. The sample originates from a study of T cells after posttransplantation cyclophosphamide (dated by TCRdb to about 2016). Background for the entire study: Using TRB sequencing, the study followed how the T cell repertoire rebuilt after myeloablative bone marrow transplantation with posttransplantation cyclophosphamide given as GVHD prophylaxis. Antigen receptor sequencing was done on samples from some 40 PTCy-treated patients and from 15 to 20 related bone marrow donors of those patients. TRB sequencing was performed on blood from all 34 PTCy patients with 1-year posttransplant specimens. In 3 patients, up to about 3 additional blood samples taken between 2 and 5.2 years after transplant also underwent TRB sequencing, as did pretransplant blood from several patients. Because TRA and TRB clonality were tightly correlated in roughly 10 samples, subsequent TCR analyses were focused on TRB only. Public TRB sequences were queried against a database of over 3,600 sequences associated with responses to pathogens, tumor antigens, self-antigens and alloantigens. The full study reports these points: The TRB repertoires of T cells infiltrating skin or GI tract showed only limited overlap with the TRB repertoires of T cells in blood. Donor-recipient similarity was low at 1-2 months but rose over the first year, and later blood repertoires were often dominated by donor CD8+ memory clones. Across roughly 49 patients, TRB clonality was highly associated with recipient CMV seropositivity and CMV reactivation, and PTCy diversity was similar to diversity in CNI/methotrexate controls.

The treatment or condition tag for this specimen amounts to: high-dose cyclophosphamide on days +3 and +4 as single-agent GVHD prophylaxis. Busulfan and fludarabine conditioning, a related or unrelated marrow graft, and cyclophosphamide on days +3 and +4 were given to PTCy patients. PTCy-treated patients were drawn from a prospective multi-institutional clinical trial. Peripheral blood and bone marrow mononuclear cells were isolated by Ficoll-Hypaque density centrifugation and cryopreserved. TRB sequencing was run on genomic DNA with either the immunoSEQ assay at survey resolution or the hsTCRB kit. The authors' analysis ran thus. The immunoSEQ software was used for initial read processing, and the LymphoSeq R package was used for repertoire analyses. Clonality was computed as 1 minus normalized Shannon entropy, and a Gini coefficient was also calculated for each TRB dataset. Phenotypes of unsorted samples were inferred by mapping TRB sequences from sorted subsets of the recipient or donor onto the same recipient's unsorted samples. The immuneACCESS repertoire file appears here via TCRdb, limited to in-frame rearrangements. These files lack a portion of the clones; in checked studies, under half of the deficit traces to unresolved V genes, and the cause of the others is not known. From that table come the V and J calls and clone size; the DNA was used to work out D and trimming. The sample table shows 10,000 or so clones, and around 84% are seen once. 15% of the sample is taken by the ten largest.

From cysteine to phenylalanine, the CDR3 is 14 amino acids long. Only the CDR3 DNA stays, 42 bases, in frame from base 1. CDR1 and CDR2 (SGHTA, FQGNSA) derive from the germline V gene. V and J lose 1 base and 4 bases, and a span of 8 bases separates them. The V gene is TRBV7-2 and the J gene is TRBJ1-5; too little of a D gene remains to name it. The specimen comprised PBMCs, sampled 1,800 to 2,000 days after a stem cell transplant with posttransplant cyclophosphamide. The sequence was obtained from a female patient between 40 and 50 years old who received an allogeneic stem cell transplant from a related donor, was CMV-positive, and had no GVHD. After a transplant, some T cells may be the graft donor's own cells. The CDR3 reads as follows: CASSLVGGNQPQHF. The nucleotide sequence reads TGTGCCAGCAGCTTAGTGGGAGGGAATCAGCCCCAGCATTTT.